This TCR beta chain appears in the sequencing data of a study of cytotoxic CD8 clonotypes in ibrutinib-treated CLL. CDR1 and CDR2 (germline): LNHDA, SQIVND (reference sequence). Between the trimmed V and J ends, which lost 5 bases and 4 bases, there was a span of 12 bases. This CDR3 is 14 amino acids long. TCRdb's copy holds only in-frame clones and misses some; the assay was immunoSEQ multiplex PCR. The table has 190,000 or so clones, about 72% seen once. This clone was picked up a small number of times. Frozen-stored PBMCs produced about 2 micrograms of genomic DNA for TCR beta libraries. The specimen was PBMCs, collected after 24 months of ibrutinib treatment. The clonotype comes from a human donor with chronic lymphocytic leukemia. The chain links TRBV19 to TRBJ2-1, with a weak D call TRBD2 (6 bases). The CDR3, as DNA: TGTGCCAGTAGTGGGACTCCGGATTACAATGAGCAGTTCTTC. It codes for CASSGTPDYNEQFF.